The 23 T cell receptor beta chains reported below all come from one sample, sequenced in a study of T-cell memory formation after mild COVID-19. A single record per CDR3 protein comes from TCRdb applying MiXCR to the 5' RACE reads. This table holds about 470,000 distinct CDR3 sequences, roughly 25% found once. Sequencing was carried out using PBMCs or a T cell subset sorted from them (not recorded which). These receptors were taken from an adult woman who had mild COVID-19 (a few samples of this study predate the infection). Cell type and time point are not known.

This clonotype has more than one count but fewer than ten. The rearrangement joins TRBV6-2 or TRBV6-3 to TRBJ1-2; weak D call: TRBD1 (5 bases). Trimming removed 6 bases at V and 0 bases at J, with 14 bases between. CDR1 and CDR2 (germline): MNHEY, SVGEGT. The CDR3 has 15 residues. The CDR3 is CASRETGRTNYGYTF. The CDR3 DNA reads TGTGCCAGCAGGGAAACGGGACGGACTAACTATGGCTACACCTTC.

This sequence joins TRBV6-1 and TRBJ2-7, with D unresolved. Germline CDR1 is MNHNS and CDR2 is SASEGT. CDR3 size: 11 residues. Trimming removed 10 bases at V and 3 bases at J, with 10 bases between. The CDR3 nucleotides read TGTGCCACCGCATTAAACTACGAGCAGTACTTC. Translating gives CATALNYEQYF.

This clonotype was recorded once. In nucleotides, the CDR3 is TGTGCCAGCAGCTTGGTACTAGCGGGACGGGGAGAGCAGTACTTC. Its protein is CASSLVLAGRGEQYF. V gene TRBV5-6 combines with J gene TRBJ2-7, with TRBD2 matching 10 bases. Germline trimming cut 0 bases from V and 7 bases from J; bases unmatched to any gene: 7. The germline V gene encodes CDR1 SGHDT and CDR2 YYEEEE. The CDR3 consists of 15 residues.

This rearrangement joins TRBV4-2 to TRBJ2-1; D uncertain. Trimming cost V 0 bases and J 6 bases, with 9 bases left between them. The CDR3 covers 14 residues. Germline V lookup: CDR1 LGHNA, CDR2 YNFKEQ. In nucleotides, the CDR3 is TGTGCCAGCAGCCAAGAGGTTCAGGCCAATGAGCAGTTCTTC. Protein product: CASSQEVQANEQFF.

The sample holds a few counts of this clonotype. This chain connects TRBV9 to TRBJ2-2, with D possibly TRBD1 on 5 matching bases. The germline gives CDR1 SGDLS, CDR2 YYNGEE. Trimming removed 0 bases at V and 1 base at J, with 7 bases between. The CDR3 is made up of 15 amino acids. In DNA, the CDR3 is TGTGCCAGCAGCGTAGTCAGGGAGAACACCGGGGAGCTGTTTTTT. Translated, it gives CASSVVRENTGELFF. Supplemented by reference TRBV9 and TRBJ2-2, the full variable domain reads DSGVTQTPKHLITATGQRVTLRCSPRSGDLSVYWYQQSLDQGLQFLIQYYNGEERAKGNILERFSAQQFPDLHSELNLSSLELGDSALYFCASSVVRENTGELFFGEGSRLTVL.

The V gene is TRBV4-1, the J gene TRBJ2-1; 7 nucleotides align to TRBD2. This CDR3 region has 18 residues. Per the germline V gene, CDR1 is MGHRA and CDR2 is YSYEKL. Trimming took 4 bases from V and 2 from J; bases not matched to a gene: 14. The CDR3 sequence is CASSPEGKGEGTYNEQFF. The CDR3 bases are TGCGCCAGCAGCCCGGAAGGGAAAGGGGAGGGGACCTACAATGAGCAGTTCTTC.

The chain employs TRBV7-8 and TRBJ1-2; tentative D call: TRBD1 (5 bases). Trimming took off 4 bases at V and 4 bases at J, with 16 bases between the two ends. Germline CDR1 and CDR2: SGHVS and FQNEAQ. This CDR3 region has 15 residues. In DNA form, the CDR3 reads TGTGCCAGCAGCTCCTTTGTAAAGGGGATCTATGGCTACACCTTC. Protein sequence: CASSSFVKGIYGYTF.

This clonotype occurred a few times. The chain is built from TRBV12-3 or TRBV12-4 and TRBJ2-7; the D call may be TRBD1 or TRBD2 (6 bases each). V was pared by 6 bases and J by 3 bases, with 15 bases between. The CDR3 runs 14 residues. In DNA, the CDR3 is TGTGCCAGCAGGGTGGGGGCCGGGAGCTACGAGCAGTACTTC. This encodes CASRVGAGSYEQYF.

This clonotype was seen ten or more times. The chain employs TRBV5-1 and TRBJ2-1; 9 nucleotides line up with TRBD1. The CDR3 runs to 14 residues. With V trimmed by 4 bases and J by 9 bases, 8 bases remained unmatched. Germline-derived CDR1 and CDR2 are SGHRS and YFSETQ. In DNA form, the CDR3 reads TGCGCCAGCAGCCCCGGGACAGGGTCTGTTGAGCAGTTCTTC. Protein: CASSPGTGSVEQFF.

V usage is TRBV12-3 or TRBV12-4 and J usage is TRBJ2-7; 11 nucleotides align to TRBD1. This CDR3 comprises 14 residues. Unmatched junction bases numbered 5, after V lost 7 bases and J lost 3 bases. This CDR3 is CASTTGQGDYEQYF. The CDR3, as DNA: TGTGCCAGCACCACGGGACAGGGGGACTACGAGCAGTACTTC.

This clonotype was seen a few times. The rearrangement uses TRBV29-1 and TRBJ1-2; 10 bases align to TRBD1. From germline, CDR1 is SQVTM and CDR2 ANQGSEA. Germline trimming cut 8 bases from V and 6 bases from J; bases unmatched to any gene: 12. The CDR3 loop spans 14 amino acids. The CDR3, as DNA: TGCAGCTGCAACCCCCGACAGGGGGCCGATGGCTACACCTTC. This codes for CSCNPRQGADGYTF.

The V gene is TRBV7-2, the J gene TRBJ2-3; weak D call: TRBD1 (6 bases). Germline CDR1 and CDR2: SGHTA and FQGNSA. Trimming removed 5 bases at V and 11 bases at J, with 14 bases between. There are 12 residues in the CDR3. The CDR3 DNA reads as TGTGCCAGCAGCCCCGTCCGGGACAAGCAGTATTTT. Its protein product is CASSPVRDKQYF.

This clonotype was counted only a few times. This rearrangement joins TRBV10-3 to TRBJ1-1; perhaps TRBD1 as D (5 bases). V was trimmed by 6 bases and J by 0 bases, leaving 11 bases between them. This CDR3 spans 14 amino acids. The germline V gene encodes CDR1 ENHRY and CDR2 SYGVKD. This CDR3 reads CAIRTDQVNTEAFF. CDR3 in DNA: TGTGCCATCAGGACAGATCAAGTGAACACTGAAGCTTTCTTT.

The chain joins TRBV6-5 to TRBJ2-7, with TRBD2 matching over 14 bases. Germline loops: CDR1 MNHEY, CDR2 SVGAGI. Losses at the gene ends were 4 bases for V and 5 bases for J; bases not matched to a gene: 7. This CDR3 is 16 amino acids long. The CDR3 DNA reads as TGTGCCAGCAGTTCGATCCGACTAGCGGGAGGGGACGAGCAGTACTTC. Amino acid sequence: CASSSIRLAGGDEQYF.

This clonotype was seen only a few times. The rearrangement joins TRBV14 to TRBJ2-7; D not resolved. The germline V gene has CDR1 SGHDN and CDR2 FVKESK. The CDR3 covers 12 residues. V lost 3 bases to trimming and J lost 6 bases, with 9 bases between them. In DNA, the CDR3 is TGTGCCAGCAGCCATGATTGGGGCGAGCAGTACTTC. It codes for CASSHDWGEQYF.

The CDR3 sequence: CASRYSGGYGYTF. The CDR3 DNA follows: TGTGCCAGCAGGTATTCGGGTGGCTATGGCTACACCTTC. The chain links TRBV12-3 or TRBV12-4 to TRBJ1-2, with D hard to call. V was trimmed by 6 bases and J by 4 bases, leaving 12 bases between them. The length of the CDR3 is 13 residues.

CDR3 sequence (DNA): TGTGCCAGCGGGACCCAGGGATACAATGAGCAGTTCTTC. This encodes CASGTQGYNEQFF. The genes are TRBV2 and TRBJ2-1; D may correspond to TRBD1 or TRBD2 (5 bases each). Trimming stripped 8 bases from V and 4 bases from J, with 12 bases between. CDR3 length: 13 residues. CDR1 and CDR2 (germline): SNHLY, FYNNEI.

This chain uses TRBV18 with TRBJ1-2; D is possibly TRBD1 (5 bases). The CDR3 has 15 residues. Trimming shortened V by 6 bases and J by 5 bases, and 19 bases separated the two germline ends. Germline V CDR1 and CDR2: KGHSH, LQKENI. The CDR3 bases are TGTGCCAGCTCGCCTCTCCCTCCGGGGGAATATGGCTACACCTTC. Amino acids: CASSPLPPGEYGYTF.

Only a few counts were recorded for this clonotype. This sequence joins TRBV14 and TRBJ2-5; no firm D call. The CDR3 has 13 amino acids. Germline values: CDR1 SGHDN, CDR2 FVKESK. Trimming stripped 0 bases from V and 5 bases from J, with 7 bases between. The CDR3 loop reads CASSQDLGETQYF. For the CDR3, the DNA is TGTGCCAGCAGCCAAGATTTAGGGGAGACCCAGTACTTC.

The gene calls are TRBV5-1 and TRBJ2-5; 8 bases are shared with TRBD1. This CDR3 comprises 15 residues. Germline CDR1 is SGHRS and CDR2 is YFSETQ. The V and J ends lost 1 base and 1 base, in that order; junction bases with no gene match: 3. Written as DNA, the CDR3 is TGCGCCAGCAGCTTGCAGGGGGCCTTCCAAGAGACCCAGTACTTC. The encoded protein is CASSLQGAFQETQYF.

This clonotype was counted only a few times. The chain joins TRBV3-1 to TRBJ1-6; D uncertain. The CDR3 length is 14 residues. The V end lost 1 base, the J end lost 10 bases, and 11 bases lay between the germline ends. Germline CDR1 is LGHDT and CDR2 is YNNKEL (reference sequence). As DNA, the CDR3 is TGTGCCAGCAGCCAAGGAACTGAGAGATCACCCCTCCACTTT. The encoded protein is CASSQGTERSPLHF.

The J gene is TRBJ2-3, the V gene TRBV6-5; 8 positions match TRBD2. This CDR3 is 15 amino acids long. The V gene end was trimmed by 6 bases and the J gene end by 2 bases; junction bases not matched to a gene: 7. The germline gives CDR1 MNHEY, CDR2 SVGAGI. CDR3 nucleotides: TGTGCCAGCAGCTCGCCGGGGGGGCCCACAGATACGCAGTATTTT. Its translation is CASSSPGGPTDTQYF.

The chain links TRBV20-1 to TRBJ1-1; D remains ambiguous. Germline lookup yields CDR1 DFQATT and CDR2 SNEGSKA (reference sequence). This CDR3 is 14 amino acids long. The germline V and J ends were trimmed by 3 bases and 6 bases, with 17 bases remaining between them. CDR3: CSASIPGRSSEAFF. In nucleotides, the CDR3 is TGCAGTGCTAGCATTCCGGGCAGGTCCTCTGAAGCTTTCTTT.